The entry that follows covers one T cell receptor beta chain sequence. Its antigen remains unidentified. This specimen comes from a study of Ad26.COV2.S vaccination and SARS-CoV-2 variants. Study observations and caveats: Vaccine and placebo recipients had comparable breadth of non-spike TCRs. TCR breadth and depth analyses may have underestimated total T cell responses.

CDR1 SGHRS and CDR2 YFSETQ come from the germline V gene. The CDR3 runs to 12 residues. V was shortened by 2 bases and J by 5 bases, with 7 bases between the two germline ends. Generated by immunoSEQ multiplex PCR, the TCRdb table keeps only in-frame clones and is missing some. The sample records some 350,000 clones, roughly 94% being singletons. This clonotype was obtained from a human donor who had recovered from COVID-19. The rearrangement links TRBV5-1 to TRBJ2-5; perhaps TRBD1 as D (6 bases). Material: peripheral blood, obtained after recovery from COVID-19. CDR3 region: CASSFRGETQYF. For the CDR3, the DNA is TGCGCCAGCAGCTTTAGGGGGGAGACCCAGTACTTC.